This is a list of T cell receptor beta chains from one sample in a study of OX40 agonist ivuxolimab in advanced cancers. TCRdb's table, derived via immunoSEQ multiplex PCR, lists solely in-frame clones and lacks some. The sample includes under 100,000 clones, over 75% of them seen just once. The source was CD4+ or CD8+ T cells sorted from blood, collected in a trial of the OX40 agonist ivuxolimab. The source is an adult with an advanced solid tumor such as melanoma, head and neck, liver or kidney cancer. Each CDR3 is given with its conserved first and last residue. D genes are given only for firm matches. The size of a clone is reported for some rows only, either as once, few or many, or as a class for expanded clones.

len: 13
abundance: NA
v_gene: TRBV19
d_gene: NA
j_gene: TRBJ1-5
CDR3nt: TGTGCCAGTACCACGGACAACAATCAGCCCCAGCATTTT
CDR3aa: CASTTDNNQPQHF

len: 13
abundance: NA
v_gene: TRBV19
d_gene: NA
j_gene: TRBJ2-7
CDR3nt: TGTGCCAGTAGGGCTCGAAATTCCTACGAGCAGTACTTC
CDR3aa: CASRARNSYEQYF

len: 11
abundance: NA
v_gene: TRBV28
d_gene: TRBD1
j_gene: TRBJ2-7
CDR3nt: TGTGCCAGCAGTTCCCCGGACAGGAAGTACTTC
CDR3aa: CASSSPDRKYF

len: 14
abundance: NA
v_gene: TRBV5-4
d_gene: NA
j_gene: TRBJ1-1
CDR3nt: TGTGCCAGCAGCTTGACAGGAGCAACACTTGAAGCTTTCTTT
CDR3aa: CASSLTGATLEAFF

len: 14
abundance: NA
v_gene: TRBV5-1
d_gene: NA
j_gene: TRBJ2-5
CDR3nt: TGCGCCAGCAGCACGGACAGCCCACAGGTCTCCCAGTACTTC
CDR3aa: CASSTDSPQVSQYF

len: 14
abundance: NA
v_gene: TRBV28
d_gene: NA
j_gene: TRBJ2-7
CDR3nt: TGTGCCAGCAGTTCTGGGCCGGAAGCCTACGAGCAGTACTTC
CDR3aa: CASSSGPEAYEQYF

len: 15
abundance: NA
v_gene: TRBV5-4
d_gene: NA
j_gene: TRBJ2-2
CDR3nt: TGTGCCAGCAGGGCCGGGACCCAGAACACCGGGGAGCTGTTTTTT
CDR3aa: CASRAGTQNTGELFF

len: 15
abundance: few
v_gene: TRBV7-2
d_gene: NA
j_gene: TRBJ2-2
CDR3nt: TGTGCCAGCAGCCCCGGTATACAGCGATTAGGGGAGCTGTTTTTT
CDR3aa: CASSPGIQRLGELFF

len: 15
abundance: once
v_gene: TRBV7-9
d_gene: NA
j_gene: TRBJ1-1
CDR3nt: TGTGCCAGCAGCCCGGGAGGACAGATGAACACTGAAGCTTTCTTT
CDR3aa: CASSPGGQMNTEAFF

len: 15
abundance: once
v_gene: TRBV5-1
d_gene: NA
j_gene: TRBJ2-3
CDR3nt: TGCGCCAGCAGGGTCTGGGGACAAGGGGCAGATACGCAGTATTTT
CDR3aa: CASRVWGQGADTQYF

len: 16
abundance: NA
v_gene: TRBV28
d_gene: TRBD2
j_gene: TRBJ2-1
CDR3nt: TGTGCCAGCGGGTTGATTCTAGCGGCCTCTAACAATGAGCAGTTCTTC
CDR3aa: CASGLILAASNNEQFF

len: 12
abundance: NA
v_gene: TRBV11-2
d_gene: NA
j_gene: TRBJ2-7
CDR3nt: TGTGCCAGCGGACAGCTCTCCTACGAGCAGTACTTC
CDR3aa: CASGQLSYEQYF

len: 15
abundance: NA
v_gene: TRBV6-5
d_gene: TRBD2
j_gene: TRBJ2-7
CDR3nt: TGTGCCAGCAGGCTAGGGACTACGAGCTCCTACGAGCAGTACTTC
CDR3aa: CASRLGTTSSYEQYF

len: 13
abundance: NA
v_gene: TRBV30
d_gene: NA
j_gene: TRBJ1-1
CDR3nt: TGTGCCTGGAGTGTAGGTCCCAGCACTGAAGCTTTCTTT
CDR3aa: CAWSVGPSTEAFF

len: 14
abundance: NA
v_gene: TRBV2
d_gene: NA
j_gene: TRBJ2-7
CDR3nt: TGTGCCAGCAGAGGGGATGGGGCGTACTACGAGCAGTACTTC
CDR3aa: CASRGDGAYYEQYF

len: 14
abundance: once
v_gene: TRBV28
d_gene: TRBD2
j_gene: TRBJ2-5
CDR3nt: TGTGCCAGCAGGAGGACTAGCGGGAGAGAGACCCAGTACTTC
CDR3aa: CASRRTSGRETQYF

len: 14
abundance: NA
v_gene: TRBV7-2
d_gene: NA
j_gene: TRBJ2-4
CDR3nt: TGTGCCAGCAGCTTAGATGTTAGCACGAACATTCAGTACTTC
CDR3aa: CASSLDVSTNIQYF

len: 17
abundance: NA
v_gene: TRBV5-6
d_gene: NA
j_gene: TRBJ2-3
CDR3nt: TGTGCCAGCAGCTCGTTACTTGGCGGGACAAACACAGATACGCAGTATTTT
CDR3aa: CASSSLLGGTNTDTQYF

len: 16
abundance: NA
v_gene: TRBV2
d_gene: NA
j_gene: TRBJ1-4
CDR3nt: TGTGCCAGCAGATTCTCATCGGGTGCAACTAATGAAAAACTGTTTTTT
CDR3aa: CASRFSSGATNEKLFF

len: 14
abundance: once
v_gene: TRBV18
d_gene: NA
j_gene: TRBJ2-3
CDR3nt: TGTGCCAGCTCACCAGGCGGAAGTACAGATACGCAGTATTTT
CDR3aa: CASSPGGSTDTQYF